These T cell receptor beta chains were read from a single sample in a study of blood T cell repertoires in COVID-19. The protocol was immunoSEQ multiplex PCR, while the TCRdb copy is restricted to in-frame clones and leaves out a portion. This table has more than 300,000 clones, about 87% appearing once. The sample taken for sequencing was peripheral blood. The receptor set was obtained from a woman in her twenties or thirties with COVID-19, enrolled during active disease. CDR3s include the opening cysteine and the closing phenylalanine or tryptophan. The D gene is left open where the match is weak. Size is stated for part of the rows, as once, few or many counts, or as a class when the clone is expanded.

size,D,V,J,CDR3,DNA
NA,TRBD1,TRBV27,TRBJ1-1,CASSLRQGVTEAFF,TGTGCCAGCAGTTTAAGGCAGGGGGTCACTGAAGCTTTCTTT
NA,NA,TRBV19,TRBJ2-3,CASSRLAIPDTQYF,TGTGCCAGTAGTAGATTAGCGATCCCAGATACGCAGTATTTT
NA,TRBD1,TRBV28,TRBJ2-1,CASLGQVFNEQFF,TGTGCCAGCCTCGGACAGGTGTTTAATGAGCAGTTCTTC
NA,TRBD2,TRBV19,TRBJ2-1,CASTPGSGSPREQFF,TGTGCCAGTACCCCGGGTAGCGGGAGCCCGCGTGAGCAGTTCTTC
NA,NA,TRBV3-1/TRBV3-2,TRBJ2-7,CASSRPQGREQYF,TGTGCCAGCAGTCGCCCACAGGGTCGGGAGCAGTACTTC
NA,TRBD1,TRBV9,TRBJ2-7,CASSGGQGADEQYF,TGTGCCAGCAGCGGGGGACAGGGGGCGGACGAGCAGTACTTC
NA,NA,TRBV28,TRBJ1-4,CASSLSLGATNEKLFF,TGTGCCAGCAGTTTAAGTTTGGGGGCCACTAATGAAAAACTGTTTTTT
NA,TRBD2,TRBV6-6,TRBJ2-2,CSSGNTGELFF,TGTTCTAGCGGGAACACCGGGGAGCTGTTTTTT
NA,NA,TRBV29-1,TRBJ2-1,CSALAREQFF,TGCAGCGCCTTGGCACGAGAGCAGTTCTTC
NA,TRBD2,TRBV28,TRBJ2-7,CASSPGTSGPYEQYF,TGTGCCAGCAGCCCCGGGACTAGCGGGCCCTACGAGCAGTACTTC
NA,NA,TRBV3-1/TRBV3-2,TRBJ1-1,CASSPQWSDEAFF,TGTGCCAGCAGCCCCCAGTGGTCTGATGAAGCTTTCTTT
NA,NA,TRBV27,TRBJ1-1,CASSHPGQNSLGAVGEAFF,TGTGCCAGCAGTCACCCCGGCCAGAACTCCCTGGGAGCTGTGGGTGAAGCTTTCTTT
NA,NA,TRBV9,TRBJ2-6,CASSTSSGANVLTF,TGTGCCAGCAGCACAAGCTCTGGGGCCAACGTCCTGACTTTC
NA,NA,TRBV7-8,TRBJ2-2,CASSLIVSGELFF,TGTGCCAGCAGCTTAATAGTATCCGGGGAGCTGTTTTTT
NA,TRBD1,TRBV11-3,TRBJ2-3,CASSEGQGLGTQYF,TGTGCCAGCAGCGAAGGACAGGGGCTGGGTACGCAGTATTTT
NA,NA,TRBV10-2,TRBJ2-7,CASSEPFGQSYEQYF,TGCGCCAGCAGTGAGCCCTTTGGACAGAGTTACGAGCAGTACTTC
NA,TRBD1,TRBV9,TRBJ1-1,CASSARQGERPEAFF,TGTGCCAGCAGCGCCCGACAGGGGGAAAGGCCTGAAGCTTTCTTT
NA,TRBD2,TRBV27,TRBJ2-5,CASSSLLAGARDQETQYF,TGTGCCAGCAGCTCCCTTCTAGCGGGAGCTCGGGACCAAGAGACCCAGTACTTC
NA,NA,TRBV27,TRBJ1-5,CAIGRQPQHF,TGTGCCATCGGGAGGCAGCCCCAGCATTTT
NA,TRBD2,TRBV28,TRBJ2-7,CASSLEGSSGREYF,TGTGCCAGCAGTTTAGAGGGGTCTAGCGGCCGTGAGTACTTC
NA,NA,TRBV27,TRBJ1-6,CASSPPPGGPLHF,TGTGCCAGCAGTCCCCCCCCGGGAGGACCCCTCCACTTT
NA,TRBD1,TRBV28,TRBJ1-2,CASSPTGLYGYTF,TGTGCCAGCAGTCCGACAGGGCTGTATGGCTACACCTTC
once,NA,TRBV30,TRBJ1-4,CAWSVLGVNEKLFF,TGTGCCTGGAGTGTACTTGGAGTTAATGAAAAACTGTTTTTT
NA,NA,TRBV7-2,TRBJ2-7,CASSFRYSYEQYF,TGTGCCAGCAGCTTCAGATACTCCTACGAGCAGTACTTC
NA,NA,TRBV6-6,TRBJ1-6,CASSPIAGVNSPLHF,TGTGCCAGCAGCCCGATTGCAGGGGTTAATTCACCCCTCCACTTT
NA,TRBD2,TRBV7-9,TRBJ2-1,CASSSTSGIYNEQFF,TGTGCCAGCAGCAGTACTAGCGGCATCTACAATGAGCAGTTCTTC
NA,TRBD2,TRBV3-1/TRBV3-2,TRBJ2-6,CASSQGLAGGGANVLTF,TGTGCCAGCAGCCAAGGGCTAGCGGGAGGTGGGGCCAACGTCCTGACTTTC
NA,NA,TRBV7-9,TRBJ2-5,CASSSPGETQYF,TGTGCCAGCAGCTCCCCCGGGGAGACCCAGTACTTC
NA,NA,TRBV7-8,TRBJ2-3,CASSGGLARTDTDTQYF,TGTGCCAGCAGTGGGGGGTTGGCTAGGACCGACACAGATACGCAGTATTTT
NA,TRBD2,TRBV9,TRBJ2-2,CASSVAPGLAGAGELFF,TGTGCCAGCAGCGTAGCTCCCGGACTAGCGGGAGCCGGGGAGCTGTTTTTT
once,NA,TRBV5-1,TRBJ2-7,CASSIGTHYEQYF,TGCGCCAGCTCGATCGGGACACACTACGAGCAGTACTTC
NA,TRBD1,TRBV5-6,TRBJ1-2,CASSPTVGQGGYGYTF,TGTGCCAGCAGCCCCACGGTCGGACAGGGGGGCTATGGCTACACCTTC
NA,TRBD1,TRBV19,TRBJ2-2,CASSTTGGWGGELFF,TGTGCCAGTAGTACGACAGGGGGCTGGGGCGGGGAGCTGTTTTTT
NA,NA,TRBV19,TRBJ1-2,CASGQDGYTF,TGTGCCAGTGGGCAGGATGGCTACACCTTC
NA,NA,TRBV7-9,TRBJ2-2,CASSLGRPNTGELFF,TGTGCCAGCAGCTTGGGCAGACCGAACACCGGGGAGCTGTTTTTT
NA,NA,TRBV3-1/TRBV3-2,TRBJ2-7,CASSRGDYEQYF,TGTGCCAGCAGCCGGGGAGACTACGAGCAGTACTTC
NA,TRBD2,TRBV30,TRBJ2-5,CAWSDSGLETQYF,TGTGCCTGGAGTGATAGCGGGCTAGAGACCCAGTACTTC
NA,NA,TRBV19,TRBJ2-7,CASSLSGGGKQYF,TGTGCCAGTAGCCTGAGTGGGGGAGGTAAGCAGTACTTC
once,TRBD2,TRBV5-1,TRBJ2-7,CASSPGTSDEQYF,TGCGCCAGCAGCCCTGGGACTAGCGACGAGCAGTACTTC
NA,NA,TRBV9,TRBJ2-5,CASSVGTGMRPQYF,TGTGCCAGCAGCGTAGGTACGGGTATGAGGCCCCAGTACTTC
NA,TRBD1,TRBV28,TRBJ2-3,CASSFETGGFGTQYF,TGTGCCAGCAGTTTCGAGACAGGGGGATTCGGTACGCAGTATTTT
NA,TRBD1,TRBV6-5,TRBJ1-3,CASSLDRGGNTIYF,TGTGCCAGCAGCCTCGACAGGGGGGGAAACACCATATATTTT